Below are 32 T cell receptor beta chains sequenced from a single sample in a study of T cell responses to AZD1222 COVID-19 vaccine (dated by TCRdb to about 2021). Libraries came from the immunoSEQ multiplex PCR assay. TCRdb retrieved this table from immuneACCESS and kept in-frame rearrangements only. Not all clones are present; in checked studies, unresolved V genes account for under half, and no reason is known for the remainder. This sample gives just over 150,000 clones in total; 90% of them show up just once. 1.5% to 2% of the sample is in the top ten clones. The time point label corresponds to: baseline before first vaccination. The material was peripheral blood, obtained on day 0 of AZD1222 vaccination. These TCRs come from an adult in good health.

The chain has TRBV7-2 and TRBJ1-5; 7 bases fit TRBD1. Germline assignment: CDR1 SGHTA and CDR2 FQGNSA. V gave up 1 base and J gave up 7 bases; unmatched junction bases: 7. This CDR3 has 15 residues. The CDR3: CASSLEGRGEQPQHF. The CDR3 nucleotides are TGTGCCAGCAGCTTAGAGGGCAGGGGGGAACAGCCCCAGCATTTT.

The V call is TRBV5-6, the J call TRBJ2-7; perhaps TRBD1 as D (5 bases). The germline V gene has CDR1 SGHDT and CDR2 YYEEEE. CDR3 length: 14 amino acids. V was pared by 0 bases and J by 2 bases, with 9 bases between. CDR3 in amino acids: CASSLEQGPYEQYF. CDR3 nucleotides: TGTGCCAGCAGCTTGGAGCAGGGTCCCTACGAGCAGTACTTC.

The sample holds a few counts of this clone. The chain uses TRBV27 and TRBJ1-1; TRBD1 matches at 9 bases. The CDR3 runs 16 residues. The junction had 9 bases not matched to a gene; V was cut back by 4 bases and J by 3 bases. Germline CDR1 MNHEY, CDR2 SMNVEV (reference sequence). Here the CDR3 reads CASSSYPGQGYTEAFF. The CDR3 nucleotides are TGTGCCAGCAGTTCATATCCCGGACAGGGGTACACTGAAGCTTTCTTT.

The chain is built from TRBV25-1 and TRBJ1-6; 8 bases match TRBD1. The junction had 9 bases not matched to a gene; V was cut back by 2 bases and J by 6 bases. The CDR3 has 17 amino acids. In germline, CDR1 is MGHDK, CDR2 SYGVNS. DNA for the CDR3: TGTGCCAGCAGTGAAGCCCGTTTAGGACAGGGTAATTCACCCCTCCACTTT. This gives the protein CASSEARLGQGNSPLHF.

The genes are TRBV30 and TRBJ2-7, with D uncertain. Germline CDR1 reads GTSNPN; CDR2 reads SVGIG (reference sequence). The V end lost 3 bases, the J end lost 3 bases, and 6 bases lay between the germline ends. The CDR3 has 11 residues. The CDR3 here is CAWRWGYEQYF. CDR3 bases: TGTGCCTGGAGATGGGGCTACGAGCAGTACTTC.

The rearrangement joins TRBV9 to TRBJ2-5, with D possibly called TRBD1 or TRBD2 (6 bases each). Germline assignment: CDR1 SGDLS and CDR2 YYNGEE. Trimming removed 0 bases from V and 2 bases from J, with 14 bases in between. The CDR3 contains 16 residues. In DNA, the CDR3 is TGTGCCAGCAGCGTAGCGCCCCTAGGGGGGCAAGAGACCCAGTACTTC. Its translation: CASSVAPLGGQETQYF.

The chain couples TRBV28 to TRBJ1-5, with unresolved D. The CDR3 loop spans 16 amino acids. Trimming pared 8 bases from V and 0 bases from J, leaving 17 bases between. The germline CDR1 and CDR2 sequences are MDHEN and SYDVKM. CDR3 in DNA: TGTGCCAGCTTAAGTCAGAAGGGCTTTAGCAATCAGCCCCAGCATTTT. Translation: CASLSQKGFSNQPQHF.

The chain is built from TRBV7-2 and TRBJ2-6; a weak D match, TRBD2 (5 bases). The CDR3 is made up of 16 amino acids. V lost 2 bases, J lost 4 bases, and 12 bases lay in between. The germline gives CDR1 SGHTA, CDR2 FQGNSA. The CDR3, as DNA: TGTGCCAGCAGCTTAAGTCCGGGGTCGGGGGCCAACGTCCTGACTTTC. It translates to CASSLSPGSGANVLTF.

Details on this clone: Other DNA sequences in the same sample also yield this CDR3. This rearrangement joins TRBV27 to TRBJ2-7, with D hard to call. The CDR3 totals 12 residues. V lost 3 bases to trimming and J lost 0 bases, with 3 bases between them. Germline V lookup: CDR1 MNHEY, CDR2 SMNVEV (reference sequence). The chain's CDR3 is CASSFSSYEQYF. The CDR3, as DNA: TGTGCCAGCAGTTTTAGCTCCTACGAGCAGTACTTC.

The chain joins TRBV28 to TRBJ2-5, with a tentative D call TRBD1 (8 bases). V dropped 3 bases and J dropped 1 base, with 18 bases sitting between them. The CDR3 extends over 17 amino acids. The germline CDR1 and CDR2 sequences are MDHEN and SYDVKM. CDR3 region: CASSFLGQGGGQETQYF. CDR3 sequence (DNA): TGTGCCAGCAGTTTCCTTGGACAGGGAGGGGGCCAAGAGACCCAGTACTTC.

This chain joins TRBV7-9 and TRBJ2-7; tentative D call: TRBD1 (6 bases). V shed 5 bases and J shed 0 bases, with 14 bases lying between them. CDR1 is SEHNR and CDR2 is FQNEAQ in the germline V gene (reference sequence). The CDR3 has 15 residues. The DNA for the CDR3 is TGTGCCAGCAGCCCCGGGACACCCATCTCCTACGAGCAGTACTTC. This encodes CASSPGTPISYEQYF. Using reference TRBV7-9 and TRBJ2-7 for the parts outside the CDR3, the full variable domain is DTGVSQNPRHKITKRGQNVTFRCDPISEHNRLYWYRQTLGQGPEFLTYFQNEAQLEKSRLLSDRFSAERPKGSFSTLEIQRTEQGDSAMYLCASSPGTPISYEQYFGPGTRLTVT.

This clone was seen just once. The chain joins TRBV6-5 to TRBJ2-7; the match to TRBD1 covers 7 bases. J lost 0 bases, V lost 6 bases, and 5 bases had no gene match. Germline V gene sequence: CDR1 MNHEY, CDR2 SVGAGI. This CDR3 is 14 amino acids long. The CDR3 DNA follows: TGTGCCAGCAGGGGGACAGTGAGCTCCTACGAGCAGTACTTC. This codes for CASRGTVSSYEQYF.

The rearrangement joins TRBV19 to TRBJ1-3; tentative D call: TRBD1 (6 bases). The length of the CDR3 is 16 residues. V was clipped by 5 bases and J by 0 bases, with 14 bases between them. Looked up from germline, CDR1 is LNHDA and CDR2 is SQIVND (reference sequence). In DNA form, the CDR3 reads TGTGCCAGTAGTTCGGACAGATTACTCTCTGGAAACACCATATATTTT. Translating gives CASSSDRLLSGNTIYF.

The chain employs TRBV18 and TRBJ1-1; 7 nucleotides agree with TRBD1. This CDR3 region has 15 residues. With V trimmed by 3 bases and J by 4 bases, 8 bases remained unmatched. Per the germline V gene, CDR1 is KGHSH and CDR2 is LQKENI. The CDR3 DNA is TGTGCCAGCTCACCTGGAGGGGGCTTTGGCACTGAAGCTTTCTTT. Its protein product is CASSPGGGFGTEAFF.

The chain uses TRBV5-1 and TRBJ2-1, with no clear D. Germline loops: CDR1 SGHRS, CDR2 YFSETQ. V was pared by 4 bases and J by 0 bases, with 11 bases between. CDR3 length: 15 amino acids. CDR3 DNA sequence: TGCGCCAGCAGCGCCTACTCGAGCTCCTACAATGAGCAGTTCTTC. Amino acids: CASSAYSSSYNEQFF.

This rearrangement joins TRBV29-1 to TRBJ2-1; D ambiguous. CDR3 size: 15 residues. The germline CDR1 and CDR2 sequences are SQVTM and ANQGSEA. V was shortened by 0 bases and J by 12 bases, with 21 bases between the two germline ends. The CDR3: CSVEDLQQELNPQFF. Here the CDR3 DNA reads TGCAGCGTTGAAGATCTCCAACAAGAACTTAATCCGCAGTTCTTC.

The chain uses TRBV9 and TRBJ2-7, with 7 positions matching TRBD2. V was pared by 3 bases and J by 2 bases, with 8 bases of the junction left unmatched. The CDR3 is 15 residues long. CDR1 and CDR2 from the germline V gene are SGDLS and YYNGEE. The CDR3 sequence: CASSASGGRAYEQYF. The CDR3, as DNA: TGTGCCAGCAGCGCTAGCGGTGGGAGGGCCTACGAGCAGTACTTC.

The chain has TRBV28 and TRBJ1-1; D ambiguous. Per germline, CDR1 MDHEN and CDR2 SYDVKM. The V gene lost 8 bases and the J gene lost 1 base, with 11 bases spanning the gap. The CDR3 loop spans 13 amino acids. In nucleotides, the CDR3 is TGTGCCAGCTTACAGTTGGGGAACACTGAAGCTTTCTTT. It specifies CASLQLGNTEAFF.

The genes are TRBV13 and TRBJ2-1, with TRBD1 as a possible D gene (6 bases). CDR3 length: 13 residues. Trimming took off 4 bases at V and 4 bases at J, with 8 bases between the two ends. Germline assignment: CDR1 PRHDT and CDR2 FYEKMQ (reference sequence). CDR3 DNA sequence: TGTGCCAGCAGCTGGACAGCTTACAATGAGCAGTTCTTC. Translating gives CASSWTAYNEQFF. The full variable domain, in which reference TRBV13 and TRBJ2-1 provide the parts outside the CDR3, is AAGVIQSPRHLIKEKRETATLKCYPIPRHDTVYWYQQGPGQDPQFLISFYEKMQSDKGSIPDRFSAQQFSDYHSELNMSSLELGDSALYFCASSWTAYNEQFFGPGTRLTVL.

The chain joins TRBV29-1 to TRBJ2-5; TRBD1 matches at 7 bases. Germline CDR1 and CDR2: SQVTM and ANQGSEA. V was clipped by 7 bases and J by 5 bases; unmatched bases: 7. This CDR3 comprises 12 residues. CDR3 amino acids: CSGNRGGETQYF. In DNA, the CDR3 is TGCAGCGGTAACAGGGGCGGGGAGACCCAGTACTTC.

The chain carries TRBV7-2 and TRBJ1-1, with D unresolved. This CDR3 has 15 residues. Germline values: CDR1 SGHTA, CDR2 FQGNSA. V was shortened by 1 base and J by 1 base, with 10 bases between the two germline ends. In nucleotides, the CDR3 is TGTGCCAGCAGCTTAGTCGCAGAAAGGAACACTGAAGCTTTCTTT. It is translated as CASSLVAERNTEAFF.

The chain couples TRBV28 to TRBJ1-1; 7 bases line up with TRBD1. V lost 6 bases to trimming and J lost 1 base; unmatched junction nucleotides: 5. This CDR3 is built from 14 residues. In germline, CDR1 is MDHEN, CDR2 SYDVKM. CDR3 amino acids: CASRGGTANTEAFF. For the CDR3, the DNA is TGTGCCAGCAGAGGCGGGACAGCGAACACTGAAGCTTTCTTT.

This clone was seen just once. CDR3 DNA: TGTGCCAGCTCACCGCAGGGTTACTCACCCCTCCACTTT. The encoded protein is CASSPQGYSPLHF. The rearrangement uses TRBV18 and TRBJ1-6; the D gene is possibly TRBD1 (5 bases). The CDR3 is 13 amino acids. V lost 3 bases and J 10 bases, leaving 10 bases between the germline ends. The germline gives CDR1 KGHSH, CDR2 LQKENI.

The chain combines TRBV6-5 with TRBJ1-4, with unresolved D. Germline V lookup: CDR1 MNHEY, CDR2 SVGAGI. Trimming shortened V by 7 bases and J by 5 bases, and 11 bases separated the two germline ends. The CDR3 consists of 13 residues. CDR3 nucleotides: TGTGCCAGCACACGGCAGCCAAATGAAAAACTGTTTTTT. As protein: CASTRQPNEKLFF.

The J gene is TRBJ1-2, the V gene TRBV19; 8 nucleotides align to TRBD1. The V segment lost 4 bases and the J segment 0 bases; nucleotides outside the gene matches: 1. This CDR3 contains 14 residues. Germline V gives CDR1 LNHDA, CDR2 SQIVND (reference sequence). The CDR3 region has the DNA TGTGCCAGTAGTAGACAGGGGACTAACTATGGCTACACCTTC. Translating it yields CASSRQGTNYGYTF. Full variable domain (missing parts from reference TRBV19 and TRBJ1-2): DGGITQSPKYLFRKEGQNVTLSCEQNLNHDAMYWYRQDPGQGLRLIYYSQIVNDFQKGDIAEGYSVSREKKESFPLTVTSAQKNPTAFYLCASSRQGTNYGYTFGSGTRLTVV.

The genes are TRBV9 and TRBJ2-7, with D unclear. The V end was cut by 1 base, the J end by 4 bases, with 12 bases between. Germline V lookup: CDR1 SGDLS, CDR2 YYNGEE. The CDR3 covers 14 residues. The CDR3 region has the DNA TGTGCCAGCAGCGTAACCGGGTCTACTTACGAGCAGTACTTC. Its translation: CASSVTGSTYEQYF.

The gene calls are TRBV7-9 and TRBJ1-2; D is perhaps TRBD1 (5 bases). In germline, CDR1 is SEHNR, CDR2 FQNEAQ (reference sequence). The CDR3 sequence is 14 residues long. V lost 6 bases, J lost 0 bases, and 11 bases lay in between. Here the CDR3 DNA reads TGTGCCAGCAGTCGCATGGGGGCTAACTATGGCTACACCTTC. This sequence encodes CASSRMGANYGYTF. Full variable domain (outside the CDR3, taken from reference TRBV7-9 and TRBJ1-2): DTGVSQNPRHKITKRGQNVTFRCDPISEHNRLYWYRQTLGQGPEFLTYFQNEAQLEKSRLLSDRFSAERPKGSFSTLEIQRTEQGDSAMYLCASSRMGANYGYTFGSGTRLTVV.

The chain employs TRBV6-2 or TRBV6-3 and TRBJ2-3; D call uncertain. Germline CDR1 MNHEY, CDR2 SVGEGT. The CDR3 contains 14 residues. With 3 bases removed from V and 4 bases from J, the gap between germline ends came to 11 bases. The CDR3 is CASSYISGPDTQYF. In nucleotides, the CDR3 is TGTGCCAGCAGTTATATCTCGGGTCCAGATACGCAGTATTTT.

The chain links TRBV4-1 to TRBJ2-1; perhaps TRBD1 as D (6 bases). Per germline, CDR1 MGHRA and CDR2 YSYEKL. The CDR3 runs 15 residues. Trimming removed 0 bases from V and 10 bases from J, with 16 bases in between. The chain's CDR3 is CASSQDGQNNREQFF. In DNA form, the CDR3 reads TGCGCCAGCAGCCAAGATGGACAGAATAACCGCGAGCAGTTCTTC.

The rearrangement uses TRBV18 and TRBJ2-5, with D possibly matching TRBD2 (6 bases). This CDR3 is built from 13 residues. Looked up from germline, CDR1 is KGHSH and CDR2 is LQKENI. Trimming removed 3 bases at V and 5 bases at J, with 10 bases between. CDR3 nucleotide sequence: TGTGCCAGCTCACCTGCTAGCGACGAGACCCAGTACTTC. Its protein product is CASSPASDETQYF.

The chain is built from TRBV7-2 and TRBJ1-6; tentatively, D is TRBD1 (6 bases). CDR1 SGHTA and CDR2 FQGNSA come from the germline V gene. Trimming shortened V by 8 bases and J by 4 bases, and 12 bases separated the two germline ends. The CDR3 loop spans 14 amino acids. CDR3 protein: CASGQQGYNSPLHF. CDR3 nucleotides: TGTGCCAGCGGACAACAGGGTTATAATTCACCCCTCCACTTT. The whole variable domain, remainder taken from reference TRBV7-2 and TRBJ1-6, is GAGVSQSPSNKVTEKGKDVELRCDPISGHTALYWYRQSLGQGLEFLIYFQGNSAPDKSGLPSDRFSAERTGGSVSTLTIQRTQQEDSAVYLCASGQQGYNSPLHFGNGTRLTVT.

Only one count was recorded for this clone. The chain joins TRBV12-3 or TRBV12-4 to TRBJ1-1; D ambiguous. CDR3 length equals 13 residues. Trimming removed 6 bases from V and 3 bases from J, with 11 bases in between. The CDR3 DNA follows: TGTGCCAGCAGCCGAGGGAGTTACACTGAAGCTTTCTTT. Protein product: CASSRGSYTEAFF.